This T cell receptor beta chain originates from a study of blood T cell repertoires in COVID-19. The data were produced by immunoSEQ multiplex PCR, yet TCRdb's version contains in-frame clones alone and is incomplete. Here the sample spans about 60,000 clones, almost 85% being singletons. Per the germline V gene, CDR1 is MNHEY and CDR2 is SVGAGI. V lost 4 bases, J lost 1 base, and 7 bases lay in between. The CDR3 has 13 residues. The sequence derives from a man aged 55 to 70 with COVID-19, enrolled during active disease. V is TRBV6-5 and J is TRBJ1-2; perhaps TRBD1 as D (5 bases). The material sequenced was peripheral blood. CDR3 sequence: CASSSGHNYGYTF. For the CDR3, the DNA is TGTGCCAGCAGTTCAGGGCATAACTATGGCTACACCTTC.